This T cell receptor (beta chain) originates from a study of T cell changes during pregnancy in multiple sclerosis. TCRdb keeps only in-frame clones here, not all; method: immunoSEQ multiplex PCR. The profile shows 60,000 to 75,000 clones, 92% of them singletons. This CDR3 is 15 amino acids long. The trim removed 6 bases at V and 6 bases at J, leaving 9 bases unmatched. Germline V gives CDR1 MDHEN, CDR2 SYDVKM. V and J are TRBV28 and TRBJ2-1, with 9 bases lining up with TRBD2. Sample: peripheral blood, taken after pregnancy. This TCR derives from a female donor with multiple sclerosis, enrolled in a pregnancy study. For the CDR3, the DNA is TGTGCCAGCAGACGTAGCGGGAGCGGGGGCAATGAGCAGTTCTTC. Amino acid sequence: CASRRSGSGGNEQFF.